One sample yielded the 24 T cell receptor beta chains listed below, sequenced in a study of T-cell memory formation after mild COVID-19. TCRdb used MiXCR to reprocess the 5' RACE reads, holding one entry per CDR3 protein. Of around 200,000 distinct CDR3 sequences in the sample, around 25% were seen once. Material for sequencing was PBMCs or a T cell subset sorted from them (not recorded which). The receptors stem from an adult woman who had mild COVID-19 (a few samples of this study predate the infection). Cell type and time point are not known.

The sample holds a few counts of this clonotype. This chain links TRBV29-1 with TRBJ2-7; 8 bases fit TRBD2. This CDR3 has 15 residues. Germline CDR1 reads SQVTM; CDR2 reads ANQGSEA. The J segment lost 0 bases and the V segment lost 4 bases, leaving 8 bases of the junction unmatched. The CDR3 DNA follows: TGCAGCGTTGTTGAAGGCGGGGGGCACTCCTACGAGCAGTACTTC. Amino acids: CSVVEGGGHSYEQYF.

The chain carries TRBV7-2 and TRBJ2-5, with 14 positions matching TRBD2. Losses at the gene ends were 5 bases for V and 4 bases for J; bases not matched to a gene: 3. The CDR3 contains 15 residues. From germline, CDR1 is SGHTA and CDR2 FQGNSA. CDR3 sequence: CASSRGLAGGETQYF. The CDR3 DNA reads TGTGCCAGCAGCCGAGGACTAGCGGGAGGAGAGACCCAGTACTTC. The variable domain in full, with the rest retrieved from reference TRBV7-2 and TRBJ2-5, is GAGVSQSPSNKVTEKGKDVELRCDPISGHTALYWYRQSLGQGLEFLIYFQGNSAPDKSGLPSDRFSAERTGGSVSTLTIQRTQQEDSAVYLCASSRGLAGGETQYFGPGTRLLVL.

This chain connects TRBV28 to TRBJ2-7, with D perhaps matching TRBD2 (5 bases). The CDR3 runs 18 residues. Germline V lookup: CDR1 MDHEN, CDR2 SYDVKM. V was shortened by 5 bases and J by 0 bases, with 23 bases between the two germline ends. CDR3 amino acids: CASSGVGSRLPYSYEQYF. CDR3 nucleotides: TGTGCCAGCAGTGGAGTGGGATCCCGACTACCATACTCCTACGAGCAGTACTTC. Drawing the rest from reference TRBV28 and TRBJ2-7, the complete variable domain is DVKVTQSSRYLVKRTGEKVFLECVQDMDHENMFWYRQDPGLGLRLIYFSYDVKMKEKGDIPEGYSVSREKKERFSLILESASTNQTSMYLCASSGVGSRLPYSYEQYFGPGTRLTVT.

This rearrangement joins TRBV7-6 to TRBJ2-2; possibly TRBD2 for D (5 bases). This CDR3 is 14 amino acids long. Germline V lookup: CDR1 SGHVS, CDR2 FNYEAQ. Trimming shortened V by 5 bases and J by 5 bases, and 12 bases separated the two germline ends. The CDR3: CASSPHPGTGELFF. Here the CDR3 DNA reads TGTGCCAGCAGCCCACATCCGGGGACCGGGGAGCTGTTTTTT.

The chain is built from TRBV5-5 and TRBJ1-5; no definite D call. The V gene lost 2 bases and the J gene lost 4 bases, with 13 bases spanning the gap. This CDR3 is built from 15 residues. From germline, CDR1 is SGHKS and CDR2 YYEKEE (reference sequence). The DNA for the CDR3 is TGTGCCAGCAGCTTTATTTTGGCGGGGAATCAGCCCCAGCATTTT. This codes for CASSFILAGNQPQHF.

This sequence joins TRBV20-1 and TRBJ2-1, with TRBD2 as a possible D gene (6 bases). Trimming pared 5 bases from V and 5 bases from J, leaving 16 bases between. The CDR3 totals 14 residues. Germline V gene lookup returns CDR1 DFQATT and CDR2 SNEGSKA (reference sequence). As DNA, the CDR3 is TGCAGTGCTGACGGATCTAGCGCAAACAATGAGCAGTTCTTC. Its protein product is CSADGSSANNEQFF.

This chain connects TRBV6-4 to TRBJ1-1, with TRBD1 matching over 7 bases. V dropped 7 bases and J dropped 4; count of bases not matched to a gene: 6. Per the germline V gene, CDR1 is MRHNA and CDR2 is SNTAGT. The CDR3 sequence is 13 residues long. The CDR3: CASTPGGVTEAFF. CDR3 in DNA: TGTGCCAGCACTCCAGGGGGGGTCACTGAAGCTTTCTTT.

This clonotype was seen only a few times. The chain has TRBV5-1 and TRBJ1-6; TRBD1 might be the D (6 bases). CDR1 SGHRS and CDR2 YFSETQ come from the germline V gene. Trimming cost V 3 bases and J 9 bases, with 22 bases left between them. CDR3 size: 17 residues. The CDR3 nucleotides read TGCGCCAGCAGCTCCGGGGGACATACCGGGCCAATTTCACCCCTCCACTTT. Its translation is CASSSGGHTGPISPLHF.

In its sample, this clonotype was seen a few times. The CDR3 here is CASGGLAGNEQFF. CDR3 coding DNA: TGTGCCAGTGGGGGACTAGCGGGGAATGAGCAGTTCTTC. V gene TRBV19 combines with J gene TRBJ2-1; 13 bases align to TRBD2. Germline V gene data show CDR1 as LNHDA and CDR2 as SQIVND (reference sequence). The V and J ends lost 8 bases and 7 bases, in that order; junction bases with no gene match: 2. The CDR3 consists of 13 residues.

This clonotype was seen only a few times. The chain has TRBV6-2 or TRBV6-3 and TRBJ1-1, with 8 bases aligning to TRBD1. CDR3 length: 15 amino acids. Germline loops: CDR1 MNHEY, CDR2 SVGEGT. Losses at the gene ends were 6 bases for V and 5 bases for J; bases not matched to a gene: 11. This CDR3 reads CASSDDRGGGTEAFF. CDR3 nucleotides: TGTGCCAGCAGCGACGACAGGGGTGGAGGAACTGAAGCTTTCTTT.

This clonotype was picked up a small number of times. The chain has TRBV4-1 and TRBJ2-2; TRBD2 matches 10 bases. The CDR3 is made up of 18 amino acids. The V gene end was trimmed by 1 base and the J gene end by 3 bases; junction bases not matched to a gene: 8. Germline V CDR1 and CDR2: MGHRA, YSYEKL. The CDR3 coding sequence is TGCGCCAGCAGCCAAGTTCAGCTAGCGGGGGCCTACACCGGGGAGCTGTTTTTT. As protein: CASSQVQLAGAYTGELFF.

The J gene is TRBJ2-2, the V gene TRBV7-6, with TRBD2 matching over 13 bases. The CDR3 length is 15 residues. With V trimmed by 5 bases and J by 8 bases, 5 bases remained unmatched. From germline, CDR1 is SGHVS and CDR2 FNYEAQ. CDR3 sequence (DNA): TGTGCCAGCAGCACGACTAGCGGGAGGTGGGGGGAGCTGTTTTTT. This sequence encodes CASSTTSGRWGELFF.

This chain joins TRBV2 and TRBJ2-3, with 10 bases lining up with TRBD1. The CDR3 is 15 amino acids. Germline V CDR1 and CDR2: SNHLY, FYNNEI. Trimming took 8 bases from V and 4 from J; bases not matched to a gene: 9. The CDR3 sequence: CASSILGTGADTQYF. In DNA form, the CDR3 reads TGTGCCAGCTCGATTCTCGGGACAGGGGCAGATACGCAGTATTTT.

The chain employs TRBV2 and TRBJ2-3, with D perhaps matching TRBD1 (6 bases). Germline lookup yields CDR1 SNHLY and CDR2 FYNNEI. The V and J ends lost 8 bases and 1 base respectively, with 16 bases between them. This CDR3 spans 15 amino acids. Here the CDR3 reads CASGPPGHRTDTQYF. DNA of the CDR3: TGTGCCAGCGGGCCTCCGGGACACCGCACAGATACGCAGTATTTT. The variable domain in full, with the rest retrieved from reference TRBV2 and TRBJ2-3, is EPEVTQTPSHQVTQMGQEVILRCVPISNHLYFYWYRQILGQKVEFLVSFYNNEISEKSEIFDDQFSVERPDGSNFTLKIRSTKLEDSAMYFCASGPPGHRTDTQYFGPGTRLTVL.

V is TRBV6-5 and J is TRBJ2-3; TRBD2 matches at 10 bases. The CDR3 runs 16 residues. The V gene's germline CDR1 is MNHEY and CDR2 SVGAGI. V shed 2 bases and J 5 bases; nucleotides not matched to a gene: 7. DNA of the CDR3: TGTGCCAGCAGTTACGCTAGCGGGGGTGAGGGAGATACGCAGTATTTT. Protein: CASSYASGGEGDTQYF.

This clonotype was seen only once. The V gene is TRBV27, the J gene TRBJ1-4; 11 nucleotides line up with TRBD1. The CDR3 loop spans 14 amino acids. Germline V gives CDR1 MNHEY, CDR2 SMNVEV (reference sequence). Trimming cost V 5 bases and J 10 bases; bases outside gene matches: 6. In nucleotides, the CDR3 is TGTGCCAGCAGTCCCGGACAGGGGGCGAGAAAACTGTTTTTT. Translated, it gives CASSPGQGARKLFF.

In this sample, this clonotype turned up a few times. The rearrangement uses TRBV27 and TRBJ2-2, with 7 bases lining up with TRBD1. CDR3 length: 14 amino acids. J lost 7 bases, V lost 6 bases, and 8 bases had no gene match. In germline, CDR1 is MNHEY, CDR2 SMNVEV (reference sequence). CDR3 sequence (DNA): TGTGCCAGCAGAGATGGGACAGCCCACGGGGAGCTGTTTTTT. Encoded protein: CASRDGTAHGELFF.

The genes are TRBV5-5 and TRBJ2-7, with D perhaps given as TRBD1 or TRBD2 (5 bases each). The CDR3 is 13 amino acids. Germline CDR1 is SGHKS and CDR2 is YYEKEE (reference sequence). Trimming stripped 3 bases from V and 4 bases from J, with 11 bases between. The CDR3 sequence: CASSYREGYEQYF. The CDR3 coding sequence is TGTGCCAGCAGCTATCGAGAGGGGTACGAGCAGTACTTC. The complete variable domain, with remaining parts taken from reference TRBV5-5 and TRBJ2-7, reads DAGVTQSPTHLIKTRGQQVTLRCSPISGHKSVSWYQQVLGQGPQFIFQYYEKEERGRGNFPDRFSARQFPNYSSELNVNALLLGDSALYLCASSYREGYEQYFGPGTRLTVT.

This clonotype was observed a few times. The V call is TRBV7-9, the J call TRBJ2-3, with D perhaps TRBD1 or TRBD2 (5 bases each). Trimming pared 3 bases from V and 2 bases from J, leaving 18 bases between. The CDR3 totals 17 residues. Germline V CDR1 and CDR2: SEHNR, FQNEAQ (reference sequence). CDR3 sequence reads: CASSFGLAGRPTDTQYF. The DNA of the CDR3 is TGTGCCAGCAGCTTCGGCCTGGCAGGGAGACCCACAGATACGCAGTATTTT. Variable domain in full (rest from reference TRBV7-9 and TRBJ2-3): DTGVSQNPRHKITKRGQNVTFRCDPISEHNRLYWYRQTLGQGPEFLTYFQNEAQLEKSRLLSDRFSAERPKGSFSTLEIQRTEQGDSAMYLCASSFGLAGRPTDTQYFGPGTRLTVL.

This clonotype showed up just a few times. This chain connects TRBV9 to TRBJ1-1, with D unclear. Germline assignment: CDR1 SGDLS and CDR2 YYNGEE. V lost 4 bases and J lost 1, with 14 bases in between. This CDR3 region has 15 residues. The CDR3 DNA follows: TGTGCCAGCAGCCCCAGCTCGGGGTCGAACACTGAAGCTTTCTTT. Translating gives CASSPSSGSNTEAFF.

This clonotype was observed a handful of times. The chain recombines TRBV5-6 with TRBJ2-7; no definite D call. Germline loops: CDR1 SGHDT, CDR2 YYEEEE. The CDR3 totals 14 residues. The ends were cut back, 5 bases at V and 6 bases at J, with 18 bases in the middle. The DNA for the CDR3 is TGTGCCAGCAGTCGTCCTCACGCCGGATTCGAGCAGTACTTC. Translation: CASSRPHAGFEQYF.

The chain is built from TRBV24-1 and TRBJ2-1; 9 bases line up with TRBD1. This CDR3 is built from 15 residues. J lost 8 bases, V lost 5 bases, and 9 bases had no gene match. Germline V lookup: CDR1 KGHDR, CDR2 SFDVKD. Here the CDR3 reads CATSGGGTGLHEQFF. The CDR3 DNA is TGTGCCACCAGTGGAGGGGGGACAGGGCTTCATGAGCAGTTCTTC.

The chain has TRBV11-2 and TRBJ2-2; 7 bases agree with TRBD2. V dropped 5 bases and J dropped 2; count of bases not matched to a gene: 11. This CDR3 comprises 17 residues. Germline V CDR1 and CDR2: SGHAT, FQNNGV. CDR3 amino acids: CASSNERGLQNTGELFF. The CDR3 DNA sequence: TGTGCCAGCAGCAACGAACGGGGACTACAAAACACCGGGGAGCTGTTTTTT.

This clonotype has more than one count but fewer than ten. The chain combines TRBV4-1 with TRBJ1-1, with unresolved D. The CDR3 loop spans 15 amino acids. V gave up 0 bases and J gave up 6 bases, with 14 bases separating them. Germline V lookup: CDR1 MGHRA, CDR2 YSYEKL. The DNA for the CDR3 is TGCGCCAGCAGCCAAGATTTCGGGTTAGGGTCTGAAGCTTTCTTT. This sequence encodes CASSQDFGLGSEAFF.